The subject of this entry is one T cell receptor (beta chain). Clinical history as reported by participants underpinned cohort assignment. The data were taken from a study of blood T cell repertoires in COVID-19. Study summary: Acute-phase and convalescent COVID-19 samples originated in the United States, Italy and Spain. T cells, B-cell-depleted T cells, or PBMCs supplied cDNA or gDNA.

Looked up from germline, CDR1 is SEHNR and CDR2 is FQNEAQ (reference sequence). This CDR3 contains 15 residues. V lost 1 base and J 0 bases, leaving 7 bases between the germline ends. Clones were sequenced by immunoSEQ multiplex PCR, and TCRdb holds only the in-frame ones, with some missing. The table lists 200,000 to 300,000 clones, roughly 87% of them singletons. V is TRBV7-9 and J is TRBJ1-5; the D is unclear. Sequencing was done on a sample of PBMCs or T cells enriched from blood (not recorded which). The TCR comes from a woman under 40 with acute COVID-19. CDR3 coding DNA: TGTGCCAGCAGCTTAGGAGATTATAGCAATCAGCCCCAGCATTTT. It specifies CASSLGDYSNQPQHF.